The 3 T cell receptor beta chains below come from one sample, sequenced in a study of blood T cell repertoires in COVID-19. Assay: immunoSEQ multiplex PCR; the TCRdb copy retains only in-frame clones and omits some. The profile shows about 140,000 clones, approximately 81% of them singletons. Sequenced: peripheral blood. These receptors were taken from a human donor in a cohort sampled during active COVID-19.

The gene calls are TRBV7-2 and TRBJ2-5; no clear D gene. The CDR3 runs 13 residues. Germline V lookup: CDR1 SGHTA, CDR2 FQGNSA. V lost 0 bases and J 5 bases, leaving 7 bases between the germline ends. CDR3 bases: TGTGCCAGCAGCTTAGCGCAGTGGGAGACCCAGTACTTC. It is translated as CASSLAQWETQYF.

The rearrangement joins TRBV11-3 to TRBJ2-3, with 7 bases identical to TRBD2. CDR1 is SGHNT, CDR2 YENEEA, per germline. V dropped 2 bases and J dropped 1; count of bases not matched to a gene: 6. The CDR3 length is 16 residues. As DNA, the CDR3 is TGTGCCAGCAGCTTAACACCAGGGAGGGGCACAGATACGCAGTATTTT. This sequence encodes CASSLTPGRGTDTQYF. Full variable domain (missing parts from reference TRBV11-3 and TRBJ2-3): EAGVVQSPRYKIIEKKQPVAFWCNPISGHNTLYWYLQNLGQGPELLIRYENEEAVDDSQLPKDRFSAERLKGVDSTLKIQPAELGDSAVYLCASSLTPGRGTDTQYFGPGTRLTVL.

This clone has just one count. The chain employs TRBV19 and TRBJ1-3; tentatively, D is TRBD1 (5 bases). Germline V gene data show CDR1 as LNHDA and CDR2 as SQIVND (reference sequence). The V end was cut by 1 base, the J end by 1 base, with 8 bases between. This CDR3 has 15 amino acids. CDR3 protein: CASSIAGLSGNTIYF. The CDR3 DNA is TGTGCCAGTAGTATAGCAGGGCTGTCTGGAAACACCATATATTTT. The whole variable domain, remainder taken from reference TRBV19 and TRBJ1-3, is DGGITQSPKYLFRKEGQNVTLSCEQNLNHDAMYWYRQDPGQGLRLIYYSQIVNDFQKGDIAEGYSVSREKKESFPLTVTSAQKNPTAFYLCASSIAGLSGNTIYFGEGSWLTVV.